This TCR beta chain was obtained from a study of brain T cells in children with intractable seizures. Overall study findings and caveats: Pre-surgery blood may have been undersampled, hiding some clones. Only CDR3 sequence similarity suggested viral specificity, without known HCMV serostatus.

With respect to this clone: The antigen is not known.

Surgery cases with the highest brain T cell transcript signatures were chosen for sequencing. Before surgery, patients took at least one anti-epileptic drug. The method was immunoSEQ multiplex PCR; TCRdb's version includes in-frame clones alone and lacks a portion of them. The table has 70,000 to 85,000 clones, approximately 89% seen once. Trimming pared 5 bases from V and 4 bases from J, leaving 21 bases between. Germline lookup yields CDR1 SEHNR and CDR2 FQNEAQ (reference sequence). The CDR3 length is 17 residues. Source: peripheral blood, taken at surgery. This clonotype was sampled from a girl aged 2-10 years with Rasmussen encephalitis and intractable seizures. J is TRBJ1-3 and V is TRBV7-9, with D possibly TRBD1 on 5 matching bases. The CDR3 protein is CASSIPVLRDSGNTIYF. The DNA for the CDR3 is TGTGCCAGCAGCATTCCAGTCCTCAGGGATTCCGGAAACACCATATATTTT.